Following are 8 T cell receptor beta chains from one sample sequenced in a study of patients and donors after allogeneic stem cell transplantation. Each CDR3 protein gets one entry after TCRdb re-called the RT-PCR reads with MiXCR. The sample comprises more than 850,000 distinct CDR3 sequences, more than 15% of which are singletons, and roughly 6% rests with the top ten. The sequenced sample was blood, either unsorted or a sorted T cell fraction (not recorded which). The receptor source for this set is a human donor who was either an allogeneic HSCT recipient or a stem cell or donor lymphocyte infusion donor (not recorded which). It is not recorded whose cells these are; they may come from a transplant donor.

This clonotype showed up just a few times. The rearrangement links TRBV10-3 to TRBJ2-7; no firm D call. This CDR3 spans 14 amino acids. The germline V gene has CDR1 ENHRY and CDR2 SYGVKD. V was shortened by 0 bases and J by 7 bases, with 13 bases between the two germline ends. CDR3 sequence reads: CAISESGAIGEQYF. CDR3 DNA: TGTGCCATCAGTGAGTCGGGCGCCATTGGGGAGCAGTACTTC.

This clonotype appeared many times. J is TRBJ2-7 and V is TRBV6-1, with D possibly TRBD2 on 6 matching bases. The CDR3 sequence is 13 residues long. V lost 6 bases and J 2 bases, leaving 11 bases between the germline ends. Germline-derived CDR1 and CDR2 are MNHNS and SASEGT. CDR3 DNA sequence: TGTGCCAGCAGCAATTGGGGGGCCTACGAGCAGTACTTC. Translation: CASSNWGAYEQYF.

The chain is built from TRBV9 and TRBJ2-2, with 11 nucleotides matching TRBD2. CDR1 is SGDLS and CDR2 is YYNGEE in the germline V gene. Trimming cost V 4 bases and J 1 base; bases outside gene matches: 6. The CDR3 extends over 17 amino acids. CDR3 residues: CASSLSGGARNTGELFF. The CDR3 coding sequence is TGTGCCAGCAGCCTTAGCGGGGGGGCTAGGAACACCGGGGAGCTGTTTTTT.

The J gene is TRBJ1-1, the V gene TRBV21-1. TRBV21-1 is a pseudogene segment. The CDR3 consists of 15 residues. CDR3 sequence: CASSKSLQDDTEAFF. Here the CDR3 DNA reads TGTGCCAGCAGCAAATCGCTCCAAGATGACACTGAAGCTTTCTTT.

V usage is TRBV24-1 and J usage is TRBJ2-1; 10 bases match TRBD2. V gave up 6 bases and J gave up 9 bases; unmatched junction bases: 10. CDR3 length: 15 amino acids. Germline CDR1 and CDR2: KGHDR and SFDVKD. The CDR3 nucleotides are TGTGCCACCAGTTCTAGCGGGAGACCGGCAAGTGAGCAGTTCTTC. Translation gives CATSSSGRPASEQFF.

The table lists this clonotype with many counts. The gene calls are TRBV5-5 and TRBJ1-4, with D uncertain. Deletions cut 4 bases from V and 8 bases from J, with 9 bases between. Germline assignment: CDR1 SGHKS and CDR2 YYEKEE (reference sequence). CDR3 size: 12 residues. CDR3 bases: TGTGCCAGCAGCCCGGAGGGCGAAAAACTGTTTTTT. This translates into CASSPEGEKLFF.

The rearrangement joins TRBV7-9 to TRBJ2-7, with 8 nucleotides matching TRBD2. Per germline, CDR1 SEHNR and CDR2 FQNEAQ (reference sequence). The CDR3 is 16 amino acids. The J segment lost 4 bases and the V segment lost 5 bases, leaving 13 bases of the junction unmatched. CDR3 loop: CASSTADSGTGYEQYF. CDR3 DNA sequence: TGTGCCAGCAGCACAGCAGATAGCGGGACCGGTTACGAGCAGTACTTC.

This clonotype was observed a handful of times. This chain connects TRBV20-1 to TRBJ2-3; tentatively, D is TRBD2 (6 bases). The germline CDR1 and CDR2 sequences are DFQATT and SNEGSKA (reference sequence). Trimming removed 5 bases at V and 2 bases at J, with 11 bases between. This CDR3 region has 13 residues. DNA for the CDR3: TGCAGTGCTCCGGGACTTCACACAGATACGCAGTATTTT. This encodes CSAPGLHTDTQYF.